This passage covers 15 T cell receptor beta chains from one sample sequenced in a study of CXCR3-negative and CXCR3-positive naive CD8 T cells. UMI-tagged TRB cDNA libraries were built via 5' RACE. TCRdb reprocessed the 5' RACE reads and keeps a single row for each CDR3 protein, giving no DNA. The sample data list 65,000 to 75,000 distinct CDR3 sequences. Sequencing was performed on naive CXCR3- CD8+ T cells from blood. Described subset: CD45RO-CCR7+CD27+CD95- naive CD8+ T cells lacking CXCR3 (TNR3-). The receptors stem from a human donor in good health. Some clones in this sample may be carry-over from other donors' samples.

The chain uses TRBV12-3 or TRBV12-4 and TRBJ1-1; lacking DNA, the TRBD1 call made by TCRdb goes unchecked. The CDR3 runs 13 residues. The CDR3 here is CASTSPGGTEAFF.

The rearrangement uses TRBV14 and TRBJ2-5; TCRdb's D call, TRBD1, is unchecked because there is no DNA. CDR1 and CDR2 from the germline V gene are SGHDN and FVKESK. This CDR3 comprises 15 residues. CDR3 in amino acids: CASSQGGTGQETQYF.

The rearrangement joins TRBV15 to TRBJ2-7; TCRdb's D gene call, TRBD1, goes unchecked for lack of DNA. This CDR3 is 16 amino acids long. Per germline, CDR1 LNHNV and CDR2 YYDKDF (reference sequence). The CDR3 protein is CATSRDSPARGGEQYF.

The genes are TRBV28 and TRBJ2-7; the TCRdb D gene call, TRBD1, has no DNA to confirm it. CDR1 is MDHEN and CDR2 is SYDVKM in the germline V gene. The CDR3 loop spans 15 amino acids. The CDR3 sequence is CASSSLGQGAYEQYF.

The chain employs TRBV20-1 and TRBJ2-5. CDR1 DFQATT and CDR2 SNEGSKA come from the germline V gene (reference sequence). The CDR3 length is 14 residues. This CDR3 is CSARVPETQETQYF.

The chain combines TRBV13 with TRBJ1-1. CDR3 length: 16 amino acids. Germline CDR1 and CDR2: PRHDT and FYEKMQ (reference sequence). Here the CDR3 reads CASSLGLGELNTEAFF.

The chain carries TRBV21-1 and TRBJ2-6; the TRBD1 assignment by TCRdb is unverifiable without DNA. TRBV21-1 is classified as a pseudogene. The length of the CDR3 is 20 residues. CDR3 residues: CASSTLSIRGLIGGANVLTF.

The chain combines TRBV4-2 with TRBJ2-1; checking the TCRdb D call of TRBD1 is not possible without DNA. Looked up from germline, CDR1 is LGHNA and CDR2 is YNFKEQ. CDR3 size: 18 residues. CDR3: CASSFYERLVVPPNEQFF.

The chain joins TRBV13 to TRBJ2-7; TCRdb outputs TRBD2, but without DNA this stays unchecked. Germline V gene data show CDR1 as PRHDT and CDR2 as FYEKMQ (reference sequence). The CDR3 covers 16 residues. The CDR3 loop reads CASSLGSLAGTSEQYF.

The chain links TRBV27 to TRBJ2-4; the TCRdb D gene call, TRBD1, has no DNA to confirm it. The CDR3 consists of 17 residues. Germline V gives CDR1 MNHEY, CDR2 SMNVEV (reference sequence). CDR3 residues: CASSPRRGEGPKNIQYF.

V usage is TRBV29-1 and J usage is TRBJ2-5; the TRBD2 assignment by TCRdb is unverifiable without DNA. Germline lookup yields CDR1 SQVTM and CDR2 ANQGSEA. The CDR3 sequence is 14 residues long. The CDR3 protein is CSVERIAGGQTQYF.

The chain couples TRBV7-8 to TRBJ2-7. The CDR3 sequence is 15 residues long. CDR1 is SGHVS, CDR2 FQNEAQ, per germline. The CDR3 loop reads CASSFRRNLGHEQYF.

The rearrangement links TRBV29-1 to TRBJ2-3; TCRdb's assignment of TRBD1 cannot be checked, as there is no DNA. Germline V lookup: CDR1 SQVTM, CDR2 ANQGSEA. The CDR3 runs to 13 residues. This chain's CDR3 is CSVVGGSTDTQYF.

This chain links TRBV4-2 with TRBJ2-1; TCRdb proposes TRBD2, but this gene call is untestable without DNA. CDR1 and CDR2 (germline): LGHNA, YNFKEQ. The CDR3 spans 16 residues. The CDR3 loop is CASSQDNAGGADEQFF.

The chain recombines TRBV29-1 with TRBJ2-7; TCRdb proposes TRBD1, but this gene call is untestable without DNA. This CDR3 is 13 amino acids long. Germline lookup yields CDR1 SQVTM and CDR2 ANQGSEA. The chain's CDR3 is CSVMTGGDYEQYF.